The T cell receptor beta chain under discussion was sequenced for a study of CD8+CD57+ T cells in acquired aplastic anemia. Study-level results: Between patients and controls, twenty-nine CD8+ CDR3 sequences were found in common.

For this clonotype: The antigen is not known.

CDR3 and TCR beta VDJ profiling relied on a genomic DNA template. Each CDR3 protein gets one entry after TCRdb re-called the reads with MiXCR. The sample holds about 190,000 distinct CDR3 sequences, 48% seen once. Sequenced patients had shown CD8+CD57+ cell expansion by flow cytometry. The TCR originated in a human donor with aplastic anemia. What was sequenced was sorted CD4+, CD8+, or CD8+CD57+ T cells (not recorded which) from PBMCs.

Here the CDR3 reads CASSLSGQGAIVSPLHF. CDR3 DNA sequence: TGTGCCAGCAGTTTATCGGGACAGGGGGCGATCGTTTCACCCCTCCACTTT. The rearrangement joins TRBV27 to TRBJ1-6, with 12 positions matching TRBD1. The CDR3 sequence is 17 residues long. Trimming took 0 bases from V and 9 from J; bases not matched to a gene: 6. Germline V lookup: CDR1 MNHEY, CDR2 SMNVEV (reference sequence).